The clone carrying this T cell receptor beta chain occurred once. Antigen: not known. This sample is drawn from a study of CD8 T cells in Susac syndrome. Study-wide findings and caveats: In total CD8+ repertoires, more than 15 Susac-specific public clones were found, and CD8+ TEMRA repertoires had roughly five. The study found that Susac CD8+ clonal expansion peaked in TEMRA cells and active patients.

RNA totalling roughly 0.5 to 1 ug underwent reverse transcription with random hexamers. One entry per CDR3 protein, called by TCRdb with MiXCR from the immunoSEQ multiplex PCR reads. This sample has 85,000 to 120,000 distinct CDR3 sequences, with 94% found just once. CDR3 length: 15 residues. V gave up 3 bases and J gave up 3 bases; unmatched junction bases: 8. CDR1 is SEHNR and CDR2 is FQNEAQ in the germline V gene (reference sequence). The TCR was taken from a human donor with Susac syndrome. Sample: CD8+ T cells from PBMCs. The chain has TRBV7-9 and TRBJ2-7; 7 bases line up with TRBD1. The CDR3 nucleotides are TGTGCCAGCAGCTTTCCGGGACAGCACCTCTACGAGCAGTACTTC. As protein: CASSFPGQHLYEQYF.